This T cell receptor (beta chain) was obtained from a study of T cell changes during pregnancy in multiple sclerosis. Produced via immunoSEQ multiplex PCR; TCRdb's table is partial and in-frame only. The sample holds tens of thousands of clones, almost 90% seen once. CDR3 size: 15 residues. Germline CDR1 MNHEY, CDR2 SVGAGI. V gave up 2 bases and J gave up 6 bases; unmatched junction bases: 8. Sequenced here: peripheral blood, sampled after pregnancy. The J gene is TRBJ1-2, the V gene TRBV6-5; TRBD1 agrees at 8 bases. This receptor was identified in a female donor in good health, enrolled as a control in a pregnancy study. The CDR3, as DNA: TGTGCCAGCAGTTACCAAGACAGGGGATTGAATGGCTACACCTTC. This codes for CASSYQDRGLNGYTF.